These T cell receptor beta chains were read from a single sample in a study of shared clonotypes between healthy human individuals. Sequenced by immunoSEQ multiplex PCR; TCRdb stores in-frame clones only, minus some. The table has about 2 million clones, roughly 94% seen once. The specimen was naive CD8+ T cells sorted from blood. These receptors all come from a man between 18 and 29 years old in good health. The CDR3 runs from the conserved cysteine through the conserved F or W. A D gene is named only where the DNA matches it firmly. Clone sizes are given selectively: once, few, many, or a class where the clone is expanded.

CDR3nt	CDR3aa	j_gene	abundance	v_gene	d_gene
TGTGCCAGCAGCCAAGATTGGTTACAGGCCATGGGAGATACGCAGTATTTT	CASSQDWLQAMGDTQYF	TRBJ2-3	NA	TRBV14	NA
TGTGCCAGCAGCTTAGTAGGCAGGGAACCCTCCTACGAGCAGTACTTC	CASSLVGREPSYEQYF	TRBJ2-7	NA	TRBV7-8	NA
TGTGCCAGCAGCAGGGGGCTGGGAAACTCCTACGAGCAGTACTTC	CASSRGLGNSYEQYF	TRBJ2-7	once	TRBV5-4	TRBD1
TGCGCCAGCAGCGGACAGAAAATCTACGAGCAGTACTTC	CASSGQKIYEQYF	TRBJ2-7	NA	TRBV5-1	NA
TGTGCCAGCAGCAATCGGCGGAGACTTACCTACGAGCAGTACTTC	CASSNRRRLTYEQYF	TRBJ2-7	NA	TRBV21-1	NA
TGTGCCAGCAGCGATTGGGACAACCTGGGGACCCAGTACTTC	CASSDWDNLGTQYF	TRBJ2-5	NA	TRBV9	NA
TGTGCCAGCAGCCGCGCTGGACAGGGCCCGAACACCGGGGAGCTGTTTTTT	CASSRAGQGPNTGELFF	TRBJ2-2	NA	TRBV7-3	TRBD1
TGCGCCAGCAGCCGGGGAGACGCGAACACTGAAGCTTTCTTT	CASSRGDANTEAFF	TRBJ1-1	NA	TRBV4-1	NA
TGTGCCAGCAGTGGGCGCCTAGCGGAGGGCACAGATACGCAGTATTTT	CASSGRLAEGTDTQYF	TRBJ2-3	once	TRBV6-1	TRBD2
TGTGCCAGCAACACACCCGGGGAAGGTCAGCCCCAGCATTTT	CASNTPGEGQPQHF	TRBJ1-5	NA	TRBV6-5	NA
TGTGCCATCAGTGAGTCGGAGGGGCCTGAAGCTTTCTTT	CAISESEGPEAFF	TRBJ1-1	NA	TRBV10-3	NA
TGCGCCAGCAGCCTCGAACAGGACTCTGGAAACACCATATATTTT	CASSLEQDSGNTIYF	TRBJ1-3	NA	TRBV4-1	NA
TGCGCCAGCAGCCAAGAACCTTTAGCGCTCACCGGGGAGCTGTTTTTT	CASSQEPLALTGELFF	TRBJ2-2	NA	TRBV4-3	NA
TGCGCCAGCAGCTTACAGGGTCACTCCTACGAGCAGTACTTC	CASSLQGHSYEQYF	TRBJ2-7	NA	TRBV5-1	NA
TGTGCCAGCAGTTACGAACCAGGGACCCCCCAAGAGACCCAGTACTTC	CASSYEPGTPQETQYF	TRBJ2-5	NA	TRBV6-6	NA
TGTGCCAGCAGTGCAGGGGTGAACACTGAAGCTTTCTTT	CASSAGVNTEAFF	TRBJ1-1	NA	TRBV6-1	NA
TGTGCCAGCAGCTTAGGCCCCCCGACACGAACCTACAATGAGCAGTTCTTC	CASSLGPPTRTYNEQFF	TRBJ2-1	NA	TRBV13	NA
TGTGCCAGCAGCTTAGGGGACTATGGCTACACCTTC	CASSLGDYGYTF	TRBJ1-2	NA	TRBV7-9	NA
TGTGCCAGCAGTCACCTCGACAGAGGCGCTGAAGCTTTCTTT	CASSHLDRGAEAFF	TRBJ1-1	NA	TRBV27	NA
TGTGCCAGCAGCGACGTGGTGACCCAGTACTTC	CASSDVVTQYF	TRBJ2-5	NA	TRBV7-9	NA
TGTGCCAGCAGTTTAGGCACCGAACCCAATCAGCCCCAGCATTTT	CASSLGTEPNQPQHF	TRBJ1-5	NA	TRBV27	NA
TGTGCCTGGGACCGGGACAGGGGCTCTGGGGCCAACGTCCTGACTTTC	CAWDRDRGSGANVLTF	TRBJ2-6	NA	TRBV30	TRBD1
TGTGCCAGCAGTTTAGGAGGTTCTACCTATGGCTACACCTTC	CASSLGGSTYGYTF	TRBJ1-2	NA	TRBV28	NA
TGTGCCAGTAGTACTAGCTTGTCCTACGAGCAGTACTTC	CASSTSLSYEQYF	TRBJ2-7	few	TRBV19	NA
TGCGCCAGCAGCCAAGGTTTCGGACGGAATAGCAATCAGCCCCAGCATTTT	CASSQGFGRNSNQPQHF	TRBJ1-5	NA	TRBV4-1	NA
TGCAGCGTCACCACGCTCTCCTACGAGCAGTACTTC	CSVTTLSYEQYF	TRBJ2-7	NA	TRBV29-1	NA
TGTGCCAGCAGCTCGGACAGCTACGAGCAGTACTTC	CASSSDSYEQYF	TRBJ2-7	few	TRBV5-5	NA
TGTGCCAGCTCACCGGTACCTTCTGGGGCTAACTATGGCTACACCTTC	CASSPVPSGANYGYTF	TRBJ1-2	NA	TRBV18	NA
TGCAGCGTTGGGGGAGCCTACGAGCAGTACTTC	CSVGGAYEQYF	TRBJ2-7	once	TRBV29-1	NA
TGTGCCAGCAGCCCCAACTGGGGGGAAGGCTACACCTTC	CASSPNWGEGYTF	TRBJ1-2	NA	TRBV9	NA
TGTGCCAGCAGCTTGGTGGGAGAAGAGACCCAGTACTTC	CASSLVGEETQYF	TRBJ2-5	NA	TRBV5-6	NA
TGTGCCAGCAGCCACCGGGGACCCTACGAGCAGTACTTC	CASSHRGPYEQYF	TRBJ2-7	NA	TRBV11-2	NA
TGTGCCAGCAGCGCCGGAATGGGGTACGAGCAGTACTTC	CASSAGMGYEQYF	TRBJ2-7	NA	TRBV9	NA
TGTGCCAGCAGCTTGTCTCCAGGGGAGGCTTTCTTT	CASSLSPGEAFF	TRBJ1-1	NA	TRBV5-6	NA
TGCGCCAGCCGCTTGAGCGGAGGCCACACAGATACGCAGTATTTT	CASRLSGGHTDTQYF	TRBJ2-3	NA	TRBV4-1	NA
TGTGCCAGCAGCGTAGCGATTTCCTACGGGGGGTACACTGAAGCTTTCTTT	CASSVAISYGGYTEAFF	TRBJ1-1	NA	TRBV9	NA
TGTGCCAGCAGTTTGACAGGTGCGTGGGAGACCCAGTACTTC	CASSLTGAWETQYF	TRBJ2-5	NA	TRBV27	NA
TGTGCCAGCAGCAAAGCGAAGACTAGCGGGGGGTACAATGAGCAGTTCTTC	CASSKAKTSGGYNEQFF	TRBJ2-1	NA	TRBV21-1	NA
TGTGCCAGCCGGGCCCTAGCCACCAAAGAGACCCAGTACTTC	CASRALATKETQYF	TRBJ2-5	NA	TRBV6-5	NA
TGCGCCAGCAGCTCCGGGACAGGGGAATCACCCCTCCACTTT	CASSSGTGESPLHF	TRBJ1-6	once	TRBV5-1	TRBD1
TGCAGCGTGGCCGGTAGCAGCTCTGGAAACACCATATATTTT	CSVAGSSSGNTIYF	TRBJ1-3	NA	TRBV29-1	NA
TGCGCCAGCAGCCAGGGACAGGGACAAGAGACCCAGTACTTC	CASSQGQGQETQYF	TRBJ2-5	NA	TRBV10-2	TRBD1
TGCGCCAGCAGCGACGGACTAGCGGGGCAAGAGACCCAGTACTTC	CASSDGLAGQETQYF	TRBJ2-5	NA	TRBV4-3	TRBD2
TGTGCCAGCAGCCTAGAAGACAGGGGTCCTAATTCACCCCTCCACTTT	CASSLEDRGPNSPLHF	TRBJ1-6	NA	TRBV5-8	TRBD1
TGTGCCAGCAGCCAAGCTAGGACTATGAACACTGAAGCTTTCTTT	CASSQARTMNTEAFF	TRBJ1-1	NA	TRBV4-2	NA
TGCAGCGTTGTTGGGGACTCGGCAGAGACCCAGTACTTC	CSVVGDSAETQYF	TRBJ2-5	NA	TRBV29-1	NA
TGTGCCAGCAGCTTTCTGGCGGGCTATGGCTACACCTTC	CASSFLAGYGYTF	TRBJ1-2	NA	TRBV7-9	NA
TGCGCCAGCAGCCAAGAACAGGGTTTGCTCTACGAGCAGTACTTC	CASSQEQGLLYEQYF	TRBJ2-7	NA	TRBV4-1	NA
TGCAGCGTTGAGGGTCCCACCGGGAGGGGGTCCTACGAGCAGTACTTC	CSVEGPTGRGSYEQYF	TRBJ2-7	NA	TRBV29-1	TRBD2
TGCAGCGTTGCCGGGGACCCCTACGAGCAGTACTTC	CSVAGDPYEQYF	TRBJ2-7	once	TRBV29-1	NA